This entry concerns a single T cell receptor (beta chain). There are 14 residues in the CDR3. The germline V and J ends were trimmed by 0 bases and 8 bases, with 14 bases remaining between them. CDR1 SGHNT and CDR2 YYREEE come from the germline V gene (reference sequence). These data are taken from a study of blood T cell repertoires in COVID-19. Clones were sequenced by immunoSEQ multiplex PCR, and TCRdb holds only the in-frame ones, with some missing. The profile covers about 220,000 clones, with around 82% appearing a single time and about 2.1% taken by the ten largest. The sample comprised peripheral blood. This clonotype was sampled from a woman aged 55-69 years with acute or convalescent COVID-19. V usage is TRBV5-4 and J usage is TRBJ1-2; tentatively, D is TRBD1 (5 bases). The CDR3 DNA reads TGTGCCAGCAGCTTGGTGGGGGGGAGCGGGGGCTACACCTTC. Translated: CASSLVGGSGGYTF.